This T cell receptor (beta chain) came from a study of blood T cell repertoires in COVID-19. About the study: Donors in the United States, Italy and Spain gave samples during acute or convalescent COVID-19. PBMCs, B-cell-depleted T cells, or T cells were the source of the cDNA or gDNA that made up the material.

The CDR3 is 19 residues long. V trimming: 2 bases; J trimming: 0 bases; junction bases outside the gene matches: 5. Germline V lookup: CDR1 LGHNT, CDR2 FRNRAP. Original analysis: Nucleated cell counts were estimated from reference gene primer amplification. The protocol was immunoSEQ multiplex PCR, while the TCRdb copy is restricted to in-frame clones and leaves out a portion. The DNA gave D and trimming, while V, J and clone size come from that table. Of about 100,000 clones in the sample, just over 90% were seen once. Material for sequencing was peripheral blood. This clonotype was sampled from a man aged 45-65 years with active COVID-19. The chain is built from TRBV12-5 and TRBJ2-1; 15 nucleotides match TRBD2. The chain's CDR3 is CASGLFGLAGGPSYNEQFF. The CDR3 DNA follows: TGTGCTAGTGGTTTGTTCGGACTAGCGGGAGGGCCCTCCTACAATGAGCAGTTCTTC.